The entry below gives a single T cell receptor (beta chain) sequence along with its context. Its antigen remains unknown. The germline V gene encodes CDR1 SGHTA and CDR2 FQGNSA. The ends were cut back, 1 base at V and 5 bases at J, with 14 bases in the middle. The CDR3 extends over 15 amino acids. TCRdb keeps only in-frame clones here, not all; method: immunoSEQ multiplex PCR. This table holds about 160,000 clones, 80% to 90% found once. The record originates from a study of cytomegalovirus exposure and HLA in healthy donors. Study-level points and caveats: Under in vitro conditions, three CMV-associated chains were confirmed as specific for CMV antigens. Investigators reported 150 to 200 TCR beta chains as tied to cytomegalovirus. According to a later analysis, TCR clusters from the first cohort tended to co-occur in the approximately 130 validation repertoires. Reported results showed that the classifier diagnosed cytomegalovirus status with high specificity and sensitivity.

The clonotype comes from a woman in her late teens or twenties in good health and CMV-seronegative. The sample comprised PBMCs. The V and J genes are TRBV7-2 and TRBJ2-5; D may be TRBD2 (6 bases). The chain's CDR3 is CASSLEAGRRETQYF. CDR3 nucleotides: TGTGCCAGCAGCTTAGAAGCGGGTAGAAGGGAGACCCAGTACTTC.